This T cell receptor (beta chain) emerged from a study of T cells in Graves' hyperthyroidism and ophthalmopathy (dated 2019 in TCRdb). Some background on the complete study: Peripheral blood was collected at initial diagnosis, before any treatment. To identify TCR V-J signatures that set the groups apart, the researchers used a discovery cohort of 95 to 100 patients, made up of fewer than 50 with Graves' ophthalmopathy and about 60 with stable Graves' hyperthyroidism. Whether ophthalmopathy could be predicted prospectively was tested in an independent validation cohort made up of 18 to 20 hyperthyroidism patients plus 17 patients who later progressed to ophthalmopathy. The 95 to 100 discovery patients were randomly split 7:3 into training and test sets. In addition, the study compared T-cell repertoires in thyroid tissue and in blood from over 5 Graves' hyperthyroidism patients. Following sampling, methimazole starting at 30 mg daily was given to hyperthyroidism patients, and high-dose intravenous methylprednisolone was given to ophthalmopathy patients. According to the paper, TCR Vbeta CDR3 sequencing was carried out on roughly 130 peripheral blood samples, which came from approximately 43 ophthalmopathy, approximately 78 hyperthyroidism and about 17 progressor patients.

CDR1 and CDR2 (MNHNS, SASEGT) derive from the germline V gene. Trimmed from V: 6 bases; trimmed from J: 8 bases; junction bases lacking a gene match: 6. From its cysteine to its phenylalanine, the CDR3 spans 14 amino acids. CDR3 DNA is the only sequence kept; it has 42 bases, read in frame from the first base. Only a few counts were recorded for this clonotype. Its antigen specificity is not known. There are no base qualities to consult, and no much larger clone falls within one base. Results the study describes overall, beyond this receptor: During validation, the model predicted progression to ophthalmopathy a median of about 6.3 months ahead of onset, with roughly 65% sensitivity and roughly 75% specificity. Sample size was not statistically predetermined, and investigators were not blinded to group allocation. In cross-validation, a model built on a 13 V-J signature told ophthalmopathy apart from stable hyperthyroidism with just under 90% sensitivity and roughly 82% specificity, and in testing the same model reached 80%/75%. Blood samples also contained most of the expanded thyroid clonotypes (frequency above 0.001), which suggests that blood repertoires may reflect thyroid immune responses.

Ophthalmopathy patients had moderately to severely active disease, Clinical Activity Score of at least 3, NOSPECS grade of at least 4, and duration under 3 months. The study excluded patients with uncontrolled infections, other autoimmune diseases, pregnancy or lactation. Diagnoses were established on the basis of clinical symptoms, serum thyroxine and TRAb, thyroid ultrasound, and orbital computed tomography. Ficoll-Paque density gradient centrifugation was used to isolate PBMCs from 9.5 to 10 ml of fresh peripheral blood. Total RNA was extracted using Trizol reagent, and RNA quality was assessed on an Agilent 2100 Bioanalyzer. Amplification of TCR beta CDR3 regions was carried out from RNA transcripts. For the first round of RT-PCR on the TCR CDR3, the HTBI primer set was used together with the Qiagen OneStep RT-PCR kit. Libraries were constructed in a second round of multiplex PCR, after which size selection and purification were performed. Paired-end sequencing of the libraries was performed with 100 bp reads on an Illumina HiSeq2000. On the study's bioinformatics: SOAPnuke was used to process the raw data, with reads discarded if the reads contained adapters or uncalled bases, had a mean Phred below 15, or lacked an exact constant-primer or identifier match. High-quality paired reads were merged using COPE v1.2.5, and each unique nucleotide sequence was defined as a clonotype. MiTCR v1.1 was used to align the clonotypes against IMGT TRBV, TRBD and TRBJ reference segments. The analysis included only V-J combinations with a frequency above 0.0001, which together covered about 99% of the repertoires. The TCS score was defined as F50 (clonal expansion) divided by E x V (chaos), with BLOSUM62-based TCRdist calculated between CDR3 peptides within each V-J. Welch's t-statistics and random forest reduced around 520 V-J features to roughly 13, which were used in a naive Bayes classifier (R e1071). Starting from the raw public reads, TCRdb applied fastp trimming at Q25, assembled clones with MiXCR and retained in-frame beta chains. Each CDR3 protein gets just one entry, which takes the most common genes and DNA from the rows behind it. The authors' filters were not applied to this entry. Within this sample are hundreds of thousands of distinct CDR3 sequences, with less than 25% of them counted one time only. The ten biggest clones cover 11% of the sample.

This clonotype was obtained from a woman aged 25 to 39 with Graves' ophthalmopathy. The rearrangement combines TRBV6-1 with TRBJ1-3; the central 11 bases match TRBD1. What was sequenced was blood. At the DNA level, the sequence is TGTGCCAGCAGGAGGGACAGGGGGTCGGACACCATATATTTT. It codes for CASRRDRGSDTIYF.